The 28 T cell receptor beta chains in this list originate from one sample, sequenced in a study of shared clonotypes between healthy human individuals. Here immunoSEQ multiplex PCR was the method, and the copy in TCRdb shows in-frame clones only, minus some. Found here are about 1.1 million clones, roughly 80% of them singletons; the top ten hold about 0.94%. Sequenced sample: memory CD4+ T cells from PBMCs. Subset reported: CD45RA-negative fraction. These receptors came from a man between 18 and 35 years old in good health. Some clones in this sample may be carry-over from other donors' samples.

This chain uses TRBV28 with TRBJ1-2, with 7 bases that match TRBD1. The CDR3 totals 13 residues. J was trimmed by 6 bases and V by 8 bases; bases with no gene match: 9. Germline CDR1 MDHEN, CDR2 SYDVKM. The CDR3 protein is CASARGQRNGYTF. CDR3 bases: TGTGCCAGCGCCAGGGGACAGAGGAATGGCTACACCTTC.

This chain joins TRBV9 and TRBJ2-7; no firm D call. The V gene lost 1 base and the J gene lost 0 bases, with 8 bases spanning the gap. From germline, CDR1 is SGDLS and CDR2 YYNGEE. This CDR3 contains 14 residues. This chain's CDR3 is CASSVTVSSYEQYF. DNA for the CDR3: TGTGCCAGCAGCGTAACGGTTAGCTCCTACGAGCAGTACTTC.

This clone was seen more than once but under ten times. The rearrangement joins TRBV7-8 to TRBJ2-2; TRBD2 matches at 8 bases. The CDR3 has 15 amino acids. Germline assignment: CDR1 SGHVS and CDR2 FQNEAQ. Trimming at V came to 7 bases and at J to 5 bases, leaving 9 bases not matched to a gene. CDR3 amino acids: CASTSGASGTGELFF. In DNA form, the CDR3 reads TGTGCCAGCACCTCCGGGGCTAGCGGGACCGGGGAGCTGTTTTTT.

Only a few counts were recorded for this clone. The CDR3 DNA follows: TGCGCCAGCAGCCTGCAACCGCCCGGAGCTAGCGGGTGGAAAAACACCGGGGAGCTGTTTTTT. Encoded protein: CASSLQPPGASGWKNTGELFF. The rearrangement links TRBV5-1 to TRBJ2-2; 8 nucleotides agree with TRBD2. Germline assignment: CDR1 SGHRS and CDR2 YFSETQ. The V and J ends lost 4 bases and 2 bases, in that order; junction bases with no gene match: 22. The CDR3 is made up of 21 amino acids. Supplemented by reference TRBV5-1 and TRBJ2-2, the full variable domain reads KAGVTQTPRYLIKTRGQQVTLSCSPISGHRSVSWYQQTPGQGLQFLFEYFSETQRNKGNFPGRFSGRQFSNSRSEMNVSTLELGDSALYLCASSLQPPGASGWKNTGELFFGEGSRLTVL.

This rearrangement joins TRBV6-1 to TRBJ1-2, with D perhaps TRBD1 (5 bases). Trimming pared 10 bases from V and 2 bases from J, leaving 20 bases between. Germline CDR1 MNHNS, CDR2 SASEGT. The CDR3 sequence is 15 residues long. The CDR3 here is CATSWGTDKNYGYTF. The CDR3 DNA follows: TGTGCCACCTCATGGGGGACGGACAAAAACTATGGCTACACCTTC.

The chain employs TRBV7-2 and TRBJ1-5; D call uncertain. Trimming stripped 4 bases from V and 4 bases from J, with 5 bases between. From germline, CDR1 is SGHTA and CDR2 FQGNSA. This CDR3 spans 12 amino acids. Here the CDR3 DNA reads TGTGCCAGCAGCTCGGCGAATCAGCCCCAGCATTTT. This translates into CASSSANQPQHF.

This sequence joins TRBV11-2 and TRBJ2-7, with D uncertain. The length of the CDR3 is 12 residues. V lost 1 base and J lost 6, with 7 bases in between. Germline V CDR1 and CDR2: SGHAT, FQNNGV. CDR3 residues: CASSLVYSEQYF. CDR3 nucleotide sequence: TGTGCCAGCAGCTTAGTCTATAGCGAGCAGTACTTC.

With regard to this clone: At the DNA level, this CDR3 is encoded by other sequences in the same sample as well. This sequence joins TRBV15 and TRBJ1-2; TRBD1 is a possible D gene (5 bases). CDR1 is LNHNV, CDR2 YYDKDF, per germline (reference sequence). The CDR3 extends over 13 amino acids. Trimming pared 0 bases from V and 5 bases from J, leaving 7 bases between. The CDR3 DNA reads TGTGCCACCAGCAGAGATGGGGGGTATGGCTACACCTTC. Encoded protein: CATSRDGGYGYTF.

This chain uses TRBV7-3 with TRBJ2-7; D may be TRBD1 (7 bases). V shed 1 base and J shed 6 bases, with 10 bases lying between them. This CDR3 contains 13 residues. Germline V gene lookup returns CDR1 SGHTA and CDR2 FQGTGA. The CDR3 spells CASSLMQGGEQYF. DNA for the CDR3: TGTGCCAGCAGCTTAATGCAGGGGGGCGAGCAGTACTTC.

CDR3 DNA: TGTGCCAGTAGTATAGATACGGGAAGTGAAAAACTGTTTTTT. It encodes CASSIDTGSEKLFF. The chain links TRBV19 to TRBJ1-4, with D unclear. Trimming removed 0 bases from V and 7 bases from J, with 9 bases in between. CDR3 length: 14 residues. CDR1 and CDR2 from the germline V gene are LNHDA and SQIVND (reference sequence).

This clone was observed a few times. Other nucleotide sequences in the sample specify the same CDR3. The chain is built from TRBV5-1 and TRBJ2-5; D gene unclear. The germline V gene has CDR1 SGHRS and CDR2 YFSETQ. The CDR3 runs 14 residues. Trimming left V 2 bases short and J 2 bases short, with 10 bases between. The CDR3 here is CASSFLPEQETQYF. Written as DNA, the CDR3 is TGCGCCAGCAGCTTTTTGCCGGAACAAGAGACCCAGTACTTC.

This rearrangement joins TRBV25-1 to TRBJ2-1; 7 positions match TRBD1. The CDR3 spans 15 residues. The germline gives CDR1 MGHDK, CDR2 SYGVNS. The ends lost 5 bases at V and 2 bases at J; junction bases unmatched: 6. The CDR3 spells CASSTRDRAYNEQFF. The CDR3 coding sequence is TGTGCCAGCAGTACCCGGGACAGAGCCTACAATGAGCAGTTCTTC.

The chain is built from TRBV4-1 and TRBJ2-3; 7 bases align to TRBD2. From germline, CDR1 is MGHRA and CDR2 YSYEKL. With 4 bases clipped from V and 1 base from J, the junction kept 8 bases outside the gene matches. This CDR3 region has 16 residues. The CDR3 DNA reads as TGCGCCAGCAGCCCTCCGTGGGCGGGAGGCACAGATACGCAGTATTTT. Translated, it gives CASSPPWAGGTDTQYF.

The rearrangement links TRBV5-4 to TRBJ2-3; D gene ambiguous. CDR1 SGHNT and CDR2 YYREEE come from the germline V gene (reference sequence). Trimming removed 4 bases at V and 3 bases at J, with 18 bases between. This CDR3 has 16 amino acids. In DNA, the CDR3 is TGTGCCAGCAGCCCCGGCCGGGCGTTAGAAACAGATACGCAGTATTTT. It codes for CASSPGRALETDTQYF.

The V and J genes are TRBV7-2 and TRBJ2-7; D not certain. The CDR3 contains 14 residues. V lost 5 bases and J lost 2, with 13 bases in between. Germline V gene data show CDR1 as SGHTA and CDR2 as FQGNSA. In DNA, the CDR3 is TGTGCCAGCAGCATGTTACCGGCCGCCTACGAGCAGTACTTC. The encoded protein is CASSMLPAAYEQYF.

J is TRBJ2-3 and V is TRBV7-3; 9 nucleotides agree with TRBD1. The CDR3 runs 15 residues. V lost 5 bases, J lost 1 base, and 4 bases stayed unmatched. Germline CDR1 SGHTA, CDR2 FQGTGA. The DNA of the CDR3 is TGTGCCAGCAGCCCCGGGACAGGGCGCACAGATACGCAGTATTTT. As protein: CASSPGTGRTDTQYF.

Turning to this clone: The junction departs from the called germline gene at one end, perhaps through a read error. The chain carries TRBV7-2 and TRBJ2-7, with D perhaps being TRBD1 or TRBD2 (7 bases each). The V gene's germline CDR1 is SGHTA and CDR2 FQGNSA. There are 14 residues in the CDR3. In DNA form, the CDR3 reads TGCGCCAGCAGCCCAGGGGGGGCGTTATCCGAGCAGTACTTC. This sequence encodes CASSPGGALSEQYF.

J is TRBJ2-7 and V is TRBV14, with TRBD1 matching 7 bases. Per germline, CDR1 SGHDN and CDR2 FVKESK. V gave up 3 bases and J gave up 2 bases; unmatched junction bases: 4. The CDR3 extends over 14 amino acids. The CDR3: CASSHWDRAYEQYF. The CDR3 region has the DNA TGTGCCAGCAGCCATTGGGACAGAGCCTACGAGCAGTACTTC.

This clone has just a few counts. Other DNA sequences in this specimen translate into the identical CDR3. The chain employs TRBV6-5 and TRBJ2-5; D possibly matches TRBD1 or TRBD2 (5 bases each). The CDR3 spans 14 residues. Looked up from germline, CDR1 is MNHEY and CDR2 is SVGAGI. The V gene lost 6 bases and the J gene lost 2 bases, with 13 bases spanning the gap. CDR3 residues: CASRTPGGQETQYF. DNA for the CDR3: TGTGCCAGCAGGACTCCTGGGGGTCAAGAGACCCAGTACTTC.

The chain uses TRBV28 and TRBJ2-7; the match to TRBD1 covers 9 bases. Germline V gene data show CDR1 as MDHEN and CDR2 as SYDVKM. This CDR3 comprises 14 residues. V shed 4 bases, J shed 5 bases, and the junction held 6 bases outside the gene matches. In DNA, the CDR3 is TGTGCCAGCAGTTCTAGGGACAGGGCCCACGAGCAGTACTTC. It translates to CASSSRDRAHEQYF.

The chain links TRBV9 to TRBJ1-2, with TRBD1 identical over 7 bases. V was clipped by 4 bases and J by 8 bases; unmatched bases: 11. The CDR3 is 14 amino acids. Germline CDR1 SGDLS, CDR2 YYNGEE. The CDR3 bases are TGTGCCAGCAGCTCACGACAGGGCGTTGGGGGCTACACCTTC. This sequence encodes CASSSRQGVGGYTF.

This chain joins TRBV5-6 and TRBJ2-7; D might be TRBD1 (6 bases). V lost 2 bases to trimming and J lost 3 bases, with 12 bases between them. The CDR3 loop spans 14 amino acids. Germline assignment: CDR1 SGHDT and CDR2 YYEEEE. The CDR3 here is CASSLQGKGYEQYF. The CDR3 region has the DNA TGTGCCAGCAGCTTACAGGGAAAGGGCTACGAGCAGTACTTC.

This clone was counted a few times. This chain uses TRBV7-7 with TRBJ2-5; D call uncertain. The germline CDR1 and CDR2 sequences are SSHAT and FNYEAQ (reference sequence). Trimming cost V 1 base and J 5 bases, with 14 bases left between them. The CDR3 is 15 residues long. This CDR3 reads CASSLVGKGMETQYF. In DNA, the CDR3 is TGTGCCAGCAGCTTAGTCGGAAAGGGTATGGAGACCCAGTACTTC.

The CDR3 protein is CASSGGVEAFF. DNA for the CDR3: TGTGCCAGCAGCGGAGGGGTGGAAGCTTTCTTT. The gene calls are TRBV7-9 and TRBJ1-1, with D maybe TRBD1 (5 bases). The CDR3 spans 11 residues. Germline CDR1 and CDR2: SEHNR and FQNEAQ (reference sequence). Trimming removed 5 bases at V and 8 bases at J, with 9 bases between.

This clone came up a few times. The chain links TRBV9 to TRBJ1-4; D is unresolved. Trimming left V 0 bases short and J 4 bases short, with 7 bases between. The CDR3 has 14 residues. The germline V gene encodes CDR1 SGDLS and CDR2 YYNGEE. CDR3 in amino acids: CASSVAGFNEKLFF. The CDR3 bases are TGTGCCAGCAGCGTAGCCGGGTTTAATGAAAAACTGTTTTTT.

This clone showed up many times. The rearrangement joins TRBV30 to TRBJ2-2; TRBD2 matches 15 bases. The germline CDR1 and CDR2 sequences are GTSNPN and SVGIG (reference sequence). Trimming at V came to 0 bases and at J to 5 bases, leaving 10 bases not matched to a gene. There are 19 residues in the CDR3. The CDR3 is CAWSVQGLAGGPLTGELFF. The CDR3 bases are TGTGCCTGGAGTGTACAAGGACTAGCGGGAGGGCCGTTAACCGGGGAGCTGTTTTTT.

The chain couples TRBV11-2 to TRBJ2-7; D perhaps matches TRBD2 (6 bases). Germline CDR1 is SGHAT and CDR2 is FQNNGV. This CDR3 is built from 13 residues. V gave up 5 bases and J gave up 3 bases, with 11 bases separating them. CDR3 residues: CASSPRRGYEQYF. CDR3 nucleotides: TGTGCCAGCAGCCCTAGGCGGGGCTACGAGCAGTACTTC.

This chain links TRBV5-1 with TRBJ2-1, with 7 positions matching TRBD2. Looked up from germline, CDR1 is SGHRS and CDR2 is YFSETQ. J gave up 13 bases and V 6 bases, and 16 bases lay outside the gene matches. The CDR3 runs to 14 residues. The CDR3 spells CASTTGGSGSGQFF. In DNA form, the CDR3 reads TGCGCCAGCACGACCGGGGGTAGCGGGTCTGGACAGTTCTTC.